This paragraph covers one T cell receptor (beta chain) sequence. Trimming left V 5 bases short and J 7 bases short, with 8 bases between. This CDR3 spans 12 amino acids. Per germline, CDR1 SEHNR and CDR2 FQNEAQ (reference sequence). Using immunoSEQ multiplex PCR, the repertoire was profiled, and TCRdb retains in-frame clones only, with some absent. Of 92,000 or so clones listed, 80% to 90% are singletons. The data are from a study of T cell responses to AZD1222 COVID-19 vaccine. The source was peripheral blood, collected on day 0 of AZD1222 vaccination. V and J are TRBV7-9 and TRBJ2-2, with D perhaps TRBD2 (5 bases). The TCR sequence derives from an adult in good health. CDR3 in amino acids: CASSLGLGELFF. The CDR3 nucleotides are TGTGCCAGCAGCCTAGGACTCGGGGAGCTGTTTTTT.